A few counts support the clone carrying this T cell receptor beta chain. All glioblastoma patients lacked an isocitrate dehydrogenase mutation. These data come from a study of glioma-infiltrating T cells after dendritic cell vaccination. Study-wide context: Dendritic cells derived from monocytes and pulsed with autologous tumor lysate formed the vaccine.

Per germline, CDR1 SGHTA and CDR2 FQGTGA. Trimming removed 4 bases from V and 5 bases from J; junction bases left unmatched: 7. This CDR3 is 16 amino acids long. The immunoSEQ assay amplified TCRB CDR3 from up to 2 ug DNA. The data were produced by immunoSEQ multiplex PCR, yet TCRdb's version contains in-frame clones alone and is incomplete. The sample shows around 96,000 clones, around three quarters of them seen only once. The genes are TRBV7-3 and TRBJ2-5; TRBD2 agrees at 13 bases. The sequence came from a human donor with glioblastoma. Sequences were derived from blood, sampled before dendritic cell vaccination. The CDR3 loop reads CASSSGLAGSRETQYF. The CDR3 region has the DNA TGTGCCAGCAGCTCGGGACTAGCGGGATCCCGGGAGACCCAGTACTTC.